The 2 T cell receptor beta chains presented below share a single source sample, sequenced in a study of cytomegalovirus exposure and HLA in healthy donors. Assay: immunoSEQ multiplex PCR; the TCRdb copy retains only in-frame clones and omits some. Altogether about 300,000 clones are present, roughly 90% being singletons, with the ten largest covering 0.92%. Sequencing was performed on PBMCs. Receptors originate from a woman between 18 and 29 years old in good health and CMV-seronegative.

The V gene is TRBV7-6, the J gene TRBJ2-7; TRBD2 matches at 7 bases. CDR3 size: 14 residues. Germline V CDR1 and CDR2: SGHVS, FNYEAQ. The trim removed 4 bases at V and 2 bases at J, leaving 5 bases unmatched. This CDR3 reads CASSSLATTYEQYF. In DNA form, the CDR3 reads TGTGCCAGCAGCTCACTAGCGACCACCTACGAGCAGTACTTC.

Comment on this clone: Since a much larger clone is just one base distant, this may be a read error. This chain connects TRBV9 to TRBJ2-7; 9 bases match TRBD1. This CDR3 has 14 residues. J was trimmed by 1 base and V by 4 bases; bases with no gene match: 3. Germline V CDR1 and CDR2: SGDLS, YYNGEE. The CDR3 region has the DNA TGTGCCAGCAGCCCAGGGACAGGGTCCTACGAGCAGTACTTC. Amino acid sequence: CASSPGTGSYEQYF. The complete variable domain, with remaining parts taken from reference TRBV9 and TRBJ2-7, reads DSGVTQTPKHLITATGQRVTLRCSPRSGDLSVYWYQQSLDQGLQFLIQYYNGEERAKGNILERFSAQQFPDLHSELNLSSLELGDSALYFCASSPGTGSYEQYFGPGTRLTVT.